This TCR beta chain was sequenced for a study of cytomegalovirus exposure and HLA in healthy donors. V lost 4 bases to trimming and J lost 6 bases; unmatched junction nucleotides: 9. The germline V gene has CDR1 SSHAT and CDR2 FNYEAQ (reference sequence). This CDR3 is 17 amino acids long. Assay: immunoSEQ multiplex PCR; the TCRdb copy retains only in-frame clones and omits some. Here the sample spans 250,000 to 400,000 clones, over 75% being singletons. The chain is built from TRBV7-7 and TRBJ2-1, with TRBD2 identical over 13 bases. Sample: PBMCs. The receptor was isolated from a man under 40 in good health and CMV-seronegative. CDR3: CASSYSSGTSGANEQFF. The DNA of the CDR3 is TGTGCCAGCAGCTACTCCTCCGGGACTAGCGGGGCCAATGAGCAGTTCTTC.